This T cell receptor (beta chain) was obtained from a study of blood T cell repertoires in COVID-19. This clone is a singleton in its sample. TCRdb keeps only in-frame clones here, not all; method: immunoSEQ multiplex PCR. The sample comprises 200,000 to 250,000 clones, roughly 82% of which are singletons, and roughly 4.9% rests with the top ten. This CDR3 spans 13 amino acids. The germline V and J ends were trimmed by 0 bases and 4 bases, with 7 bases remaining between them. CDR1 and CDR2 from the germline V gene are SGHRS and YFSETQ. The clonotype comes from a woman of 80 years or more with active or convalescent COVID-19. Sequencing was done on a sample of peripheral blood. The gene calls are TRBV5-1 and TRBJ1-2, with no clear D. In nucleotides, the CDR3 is TGCGCCAGCAGCTTGGATCAGGTCTATGGCTACACCTTC. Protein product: CASSLDQVYGYTF.